One sample yielded the 23 T cell receptor beta chains listed below, sequenced in a study of blood T cell repertoires in COVID-19. Profiling relied on immunoSEQ multiplex PCR, and the TCRdb table lists in-frame clones only, not all of them. The sample records about 250,000 clones, approximately 85% being singletons. The sample comprised PBMCs or T cells enriched from blood (not recorded which). The receptors were sampled from a woman aged 45-65 years with acute COVID-19.

The chain employs TRBV6-2 or TRBV6-3 and TRBJ2-1, with D unclear. V lost 4 bases to trimming and J lost 7 bases, with 11 bases between them. The germline V gene encodes CDR1 MNHEY and CDR2 SVGEGT. The CDR3 runs to 13 residues. CDR3 sequence (DNA): TGTGCCAGCAGTTGGGTTGTGGAGAATGAGCAGTTCTTC. Its protein is CASSWVVENEQFF.

The CDR3 spells CASSFPGTGGAGYGYTF. The CDR3 DNA sequence: TGTGCCAGCAGCTTTCCCGGGACAGGGGGCGCCGGCTATGGCTACACCTTC. The chain is built from TRBV7-2 and TRBJ1-2, with 12 bases that match TRBD1. The germline CDR1 and CDR2 sequences are SGHTA and FQGNSA. V trimming: 3 bases; J trimming: 4 bases; junction bases outside the gene matches: 9. The CDR3 spans 17 residues.

The chain links TRBV7-2 to TRBJ1-1, with D unclear. Germline values: CDR1 SGHTA, CDR2 FQGNSA. V gave up 7 bases and J gave up 4 bases, with 19 bases separating them. The length of the CDR3 is 15 residues. The CDR3 region has the DNA TGTGCCAGCATCCCACAAACGCGGGCGGTCACTGAAGCTTTCTTT. Translation gives CASIPQTRAVTEAFF.

The chain employs TRBV7-2 and TRBJ1-2; D ambiguous. V lost 5 bases, J lost 8 bases, and 9 bases lay in between. CDR1 is SGHTA, CDR2 FQGNSA, per germline. CDR3 length: 11 amino acids. The CDR3 region has the DNA TGTGCCAGCAGCCACGGGGTCGGCTACACCTTC. Its translation: CASSHGVGYTF.

V usage is TRBV9 and J usage is TRBJ2-1; 11 bases line up with TRBD2. The CDR3 is 15 amino acids. Germline CDR1 SGDLS, CDR2 YYNGEE. The V gene end was trimmed by 3 bases and the J gene end by 4 bases; junction bases not matched to a gene: 3. In nucleotides, the CDR3 is TGTGCCAGCAGCGCCCTAGCGGGGGGTTACAATGAGCAGTTCTTC. Amino acid sequence: CASSALAGGYNEQFF.

This chain uses TRBV29-1 with TRBJ2-7; a possible D gene is TRBD1 (6 bases). CDR1 is SQVTM and CDR2 is ANQGSEA in the germline V gene. Trimming left V 6 bases short and J 3 bases short, with 9 bases between. The CDR3 covers 11 residues. The CDR3 coding sequence is TGCAGCGTGCAGGACAGCTACGAGCAGTACTTC. It translates to CSVQDSYEQYF.

The J gene is TRBJ2-7, the V gene TRBV18; 8 bases align to TRBD1. Germline loops: CDR1 KGHSH, CDR2 LQKENI. Trimming removed 3 bases from V and 2 bases from J; junction bases left unmatched: 3. The CDR3 length is 14 residues. The CDR3 loop is CASSPDRATYEQYF. The CDR3 coding sequence is TGTGCCAGCTCACCGGACAGGGCGACCTACGAGCAGTACTTC.

This sequence joins TRBV18 and TRBJ1-1; D remains ambiguous. Trimming left V 3 bases short and J 0 bases short, with 14 bases between. This CDR3 spans 16 amino acids. The germline gives CDR1 KGHSH, CDR2 LQKENI. CDR3 in amino acids: CASSPEPAGVNTEAFF. CDR3 nucleotides: TGTGCCAGCTCACCTGAGCCAGCGGGTGTGAACACTGAAGCTTTCTTT.

The V gene is TRBV18, the J gene TRBJ1-5; no definite D call. V lost 3 bases and J lost 0, with 9 bases in between. The CDR3 runs to 15 residues. Germline V lookup: CDR1 KGHSH, CDR2 LQKENI. In DNA form, the CDR3 reads TGTGCCAGCTCACCGGTGACACATAGCAATCAGCCCCAGCATTTT. Its protein is CASSPVTHSNQPQHF.

The chain joins TRBV27 to TRBJ1-2; 8 positions match TRBD1. Germline CDR1 MNHEY, CDR2 SMNVEV (reference sequence). Germline trimming cut 5 bases from V and 6 bases from J; bases unmatched to any gene: 11. This CDR3 is 15 amino acids long. The CDR3 reads CASSALGQGGHGYTF. CDR3 DNA sequence: TGTGCCAGCAGTGCCTTAGGACAGGGTGGCCATGGCTACACCTTC.

This clone was counted only a few times. V usage is TRBV6-5 and J usage is TRBJ2-7; TRBD1 aligns across 11 bases. CDR3 length: 15 amino acids. Germline CDR1 MNHEY, CDR2 SVGAGI. V trimming: 7 bases; J trimming: 4 bases; junction bases outside the gene matches: 9. CDR3 sequence: CASIQEGTGGYEQYF. The CDR3 region has the DNA TGTGCCAGCATTCAAGAGGGGACAGGGGGGTACGAGCAGTACTTC.

This chain links TRBV7-3 with TRBJ2-2, with D perhaps TRBD2 (6 bases). The CDR3 runs to 17 residues. Trimming left V 5 bases short and J 0 bases short, with 16 bases between. Germline values: CDR1 SGHTA, CDR2 FQGTGA. The CDR3 loop reads CASSPVKAGANTGELFF. DNA for the CDR3: TGTGCCAGCAGCCCAGTTAAAGCGGGCGCGAACACCGGGGAGCTGTTTTTT.

The chain recombines TRBV6-6 with TRBJ2-1; perhaps TRBD2 as D (6 bases). The germline gives CDR1 MNHNY, CDR2 SVGAGI (reference sequence). Trimming cost V 2 bases and J 9 bases, with 14 bases left between them. This CDR3 has 14 amino acids. This CDR3 reads CASSYGGSIGEQFF. The CDR3, as DNA: TGTGCCAGCAGTTACGGGGGGTCTATTGGTGAGCAGTTCTTC.

This chain connects TRBV7-9 to TRBJ1-6; D ambiguous. The CDR3 totals 14 residues. The germline V and J ends were trimmed by 5 bases and 8 bases, with 13 bases remaining between them. Germline CDR1 and CDR2: SEHNR and FQNEAQ (reference sequence). The CDR3 is CASSAHSGDSPLHF. CDR3 nucleotide sequence: TGTGCCAGCAGCGCCCATTCGGGTGATTCACCCCTCCACTTT.

The chain uses TRBV9 and TRBJ1-3, with D uncertain. Germline CDR1 is SGDLS and CDR2 is YYNGEE. The V end lost 4 bases, the J end lost 1 base, and 15 bases lay between the germline ends. This CDR3 spans 16 amino acids. The CDR3 reads CASSPLRGLSGNTIYF. CDR3 DNA: TGTGCCAGCAGCCCCCTCCGAGGGTTATCTGGAAACACCATATATTTT.

Written as DNA, the CDR3 is TGTGCCAGCTCACCCCCGGGACACCTGAACACCGGGGAGCTGTTTTTT. It is translated as CASSPPGHLNTGELFF. V is TRBV18 and J is TRBJ2-2; TRBD1 might be the D (6 bases). The CDR3 has 16 amino acids. Germline V gene sequence: CDR1 KGHSH, CDR2 LQKENI. The V end was cut by 3 bases, the J end by 1 base, with 12 bases between.

This chain connects TRBV6-1 to TRBJ2-2; possibly TRBD2 for D (7 bases). V lost 2 bases and J 8 bases, leaving 15 bases between the germline ends. CDR3 length: 15 amino acids. The germline gives CDR1 MNHNS, CDR2 SASEGT. Here the CDR3 reads CASSEWGGAKGELFF. In DNA, the CDR3 is TGTGCCAGCAGTGAATGGGGGGGGGCAAAAGGGGAGCTGTTTTTT.

The chain combines TRBV7-2 with TRBJ1-2; 10 bases match TRBD1. The CDR3 length is 17 residues. V was clipped by 2 bases and J by 2 bases; unmatched bases: 8. Germline CDR1 reads SGHTA; CDR2 reads FQGNSA. CDR3 loop: CASSLTQGQGENYGYTF. The CDR3 region has the DNA TGTGCCAGCAGCTTAACCCAAGGACAGGGGGAAAACTATGGCTACACCTTC.

The chain joins TRBV5-6 to TRBJ1-1, with no clear D. Germline V CDR1 and CDR2: SGHDT, YYEEEE. The CDR3 loop spans 14 amino acids. The V end was cut by 4 bases, the J end by 1 base, with 11 bases between. CDR3: CASSPSTGNTEAFF. The CDR3 nucleotides read TGTGCCAGCAGCCCTTCGACGGGGAACACTGAAGCTTTCTTT.

This clone showed up just once. The chain has TRBV2 and TRBJ1-6; 7 nucleotides match TRBD1. V lost 5 bases, J lost 11 bases, and 9 bases stayed unmatched. Germline lookup yields CDR1 SNHLY and CDR2 FYNNEI. The CDR3 is 14 residues long. CDR3 DNA: TGTGCCAGCAGTTCCGGGACAGCGTCCGCACCCCTCCACTTT. Its protein product is CASSSGTASAPLHF.

J is TRBJ1-6 and V is TRBV7-9; 8 bases map to TRBD1. Trimming removed 10 bases from V and 7 bases from J; junction bases left unmatched: 9. Germline V gives CDR1 SEHNR, CDR2 FQNEAQ (reference sequence). This CDR3 contains 14 residues. The DNA for the CDR3 is TGTGCCACCCGGCCGACAGGGGTGAATTCACCCCTCCACTTT. Encoded protein: CATRPTGVNSPLHF.

This chain uses TRBV30 with TRBJ1-6, with a weak D call TRBD1 (5 bases). The CDR3 is 14 residues long. Trimming pared 0 bases from V and 7 bases from J, leaving 10 bases between. Germline lookup yields CDR1 GTSNPN and CDR2 SVGIG (reference sequence). The CDR3 protein is CAWSVTGSNSPLHF. CDR3 nucleotide sequence: TGTGCCTGGAGTGTAACAGGTTCAAATTCACCCCTCCACTTT. Full variable domain (remainder filled in from reference TRBV30 and TRBJ1-6): SQTIHQWPATLVQPVGSPLSLECTVEGTSNPNLYWYRQAAGRGLQLLFYSVGIGQISSEVPQNLSASRPQDRQFILSSKKLLLSDSGFYLCAWSVTGSNSPLHFGNGTRLTVT.

The V call is TRBV11-2, the J call TRBJ2-2, with TRBD2 matching over 9 bases. The CDR3 totals 17 residues. Germline CDR1 and CDR2: SGHAT and FQNNGV. V was clipped by 3 bases and J by 5 bases; unmatched bases: 10. The CDR3 bases are TGTGCCAGCAGCTTCCTAGCGGGACCCACTGCGACCGGGGAGCTGTTTTTT. Translating gives CASSFLAGPTATGELFF.